This is a list of T cell receptor beta chains from one sample in a study of OX40 agonist ivuxolimab in advanced cancers. Some clones are missing from TCRdb's copy, which holds only in-frame ones; the method was immunoSEQ multiplex PCR. The sample has approximately 17,000 clones, approximately 86% seen once. The sample in question was CD4+ or CD8+ T cells sorted from blood, obtained in a trial of the OX40 agonist ivuxolimab. The source is an adult with an advanced solid tumor such as melanoma, head and neck, liver or kidney cancer. Each CDR3 is given with its conserved first and last residue. Fields, in order: J gene, clone size, V gene, D gene, CDR3 DNA, CDR3 protein. A D gene is named only where the DNA matches it firmly. Rows give clone size only sometimes, using once, few, many, or a class for an expanded clone.

>TRBJ1-2|.|TRBV18|TRBD1
TGTGCCAGCTCAACTGGACAGGGGGCCTACTATGGCTACACCTTC
CASSTGQGAYYGYTF
>TRBJ2-3|.|TRBV2|TRBD2
TGTGCCAGCAGCTATGGACTAGCGGGGGATAGCACAGATACGCAGTATTTT
CASSYGLAGDSTDTQYF
>TRBJ1-3|once|TRBV6-5|.
TGTGCCAGCAGAACTAGCTCTGGAAACACCATATATTTT
CASRTSSGNTIYF
>TRBJ1-1|.|TRBV5-1|.
TGCGCCAGCAGCTTGAAGATCGGGGGGACTGAAGCTTTCTTT
CASSLKIGGTEAFF
>TRBJ2-7|few|TRBV7-2|TRBD2
TGTGCCAGCAGCTTACTCGGGGGGTACGAGCAGTACTTC
CASSLLGGYEQYF
>TRBJ1-3|.|TRBV5-4|.
TGTGCCAGCAGCCGAGGGAGGGAGTCCGGAAACACCATATATTTT
CASSRGRESGNTIYF
>TRBJ1-1|.|TRBV7-3|.
TGTGCCAGCAGCCCCGGGGGGGTGCAGAACACTGAAGCTTTCTTT
CASSPGGVQNTEAFF
>TRBJ2-3|.|TRBV9|TRBD1
TGTGCCAGCACTGACAGGGGGAGGGAGGATACGCAGTATTTT
CASTDRGREDTQYF
>TRBJ2-7|.|TRBV18|.
TGTGCCAGCTCACCCCGGGACATTAGCTACGAGCAGTACTTC
CASSPRDISYEQYF
>TRBJ2-4|.|TRBV9|TRBD1
TGTGCCAGCGGGACAGGGAATAGCGAAAACATTCAGTACTTC
CASGTGNSENIQYF
>TRBJ2-2|.|TRBV5-1|TRBD1
TGCGCCAGCAGCCTGCCACAGGGGATGGGGTCGAACACCGGGGAGCTGTTTTTT
CASSLPQGMGSNTGELFF
>TRBJ1-1|.|TRBV7-9|TRBD1
TGTGCCAGCAACCCCGGGACAGGGGGTGAAGCTTTCTTT
CASNPGTGGEAFF
>TRBJ2-7|.|TRBV10-2|.
TGCGCCAGCTCCTTAGGGGGTGAAACCTACGAGCAGTACTTC
CASSLGGETYEQYF
>TRBJ1-1|.|TRBV20-1|.
TGCAGTGCCTTTCGGTACCCGCCTTTCTTT
CSAFRYPPFF
>TRBJ2-3|.|TRBV6-5|TRBD2
TGTGCCAGCAGTTATGGCGGGAGAGGCACAGATACGCAGTATTTT
CASSYGGRGTDTQYF
>TRBJ1-2|few|TRBV6-5|.
TGTGCCAGCAGGGGGGGAAGGGCAGGGAATGGCTACACCTTC
CASRGGRAGNGYTF
>TRBJ1-1|.|TRBV6-1|TRBD1
TGTGCCAGCACTACATCCGGGACAGGGGAAGCTTTCTTT
CASTTSGTGEAFF
>TRBJ1-5|.|TRBV2|TRBD1
TGTGCCAGCAGTGGGGGACAGACAGGGAATCAGCCCCAGCATTTT
CASSGGQTGNQPQHF
>TRBJ2-7|once|TRBV28|.
TGTGCCAGCAGTTTATTCAACGAGCAGTACTTC
CASSLFNEQYF
>TRBJ2-7|.|TRBV2|.
TGTGCCAGCAGCTCCCGAGGGAGCGGGACATACCGGTCCTACGAGCAGTACTTC
CASSSRGSGTYRSYEQYF
>TRBJ1-3|.|TRBV7-2|TRBD1
TGTGCCAGCAGCTTCAAGGTTGGGACAGGGGCCCATGGAAACACCATATATTTT
CASSFKVGTGAHGNTIYF
>TRBJ2-2|.|TRBV19|.
TGTGCCAGTAGTATTCGGACACTAACGAAGAGGCAGCTGTTTTTT
CASSIRTLTKRQLFF
>TRBJ1-4|.|TRBV11-1|.
TGTGCCAGCAGCTTCAACACCCCAGCTAATGAAAAACTGTTTTTT
CASSFNTPANEKLFF
>TRBJ2-1|.|TRBV14|TRBD1
TGTGCCAGCAGCCCAAAAACCGGGACAGTACTAAGGGCAACGGATGAGCAGTTCTTC
CASSPKTGTVLRATDEQFF
>TRBJ2-2|.|TRBV19|.
TGTGCCAGTAGTCGAGTCGGGGAGCTGTTTTTT
CASSRVGELFF
>TRBJ1-2|.|TRBV30|.
TGTGCCTGGGCTGACGGACAGATCTATGGCTACACCTTC
CAWADGQIYGYTF
>TRBJ2-2|.|TRBV9|TRBD2
TGTGCCAGCAGCCCAGGCGGGCTAGCGGCGAACACCGGGGAGCTGTTTTTT
CASSPGGLAANTGELFF
>TRBJ2-7|.|TRBV7-2|TRBD1
TGTGCCAGCAGCAAGGACAGGGCACGCGAGCAGTACTTC
CASSKDRAREQYF
>TRBJ2-2|.|TRBV18|TRBD1
TGTGCCAGCTCATCTGGACAGGGCCCCGGGGAGCTGTTTTTT
CASSSGQGPGELFF
>TRBJ1-5|.|TRBV27|TRBD1
TGTGCCAGCAGGGGACTGGACAGGGGGGATCAGCCCCAGCATTTT
CASRGLDRGDQPQHF
>TRBJ2-5|.|TRBV29-1|.
TGCAGCGTTGAAGGGATCCTCGGGGGGACCCAGTACTTC
CSVEGILGGTQYF
>TRBJ1-5|.|TRBV5-1|TRBD1
TGCGCCAGCAGCTTGGCCGGGACAGGGAATCAGCCCCAGCATTTT
CASSLAGTGNQPQHF
>TRBJ2-1|once|TRBV5-1|.
TGCGCCAGCAGCTTGGGCCACAATGAGCAGTTCTTC
CASSLGHNEQFF
>TRBJ1-4|.|TRBV5-1|.
TGCGCCAGCAGCTCATCCGGGGCTAATGAAAAACTGTTTTTT
CASSSSGANEKLFF
>TRBJ2-6|.|TRBV30|.
TGTGCCTGGAAGTCTTGGGCGAGATCTGGGGCCAACGTCCTGACTTTC
CAWKSWARSGANVLTF
>TRBJ1-3|.|TRBV6-1|.
TGTGCCAGCAGTGAATGGGGGATCGGAAACACCATATATTTT
CASSEWGIGNTIYF
>TRBJ1-2|.|TRBV19|.
TGTGCCAGTAGTACGCCGACAGTGTCGGGGGCTGGCTACACCTTC
CASSTPTVSGAGYTF
>TRBJ2-2|.|TRBV11-2|.
TGTGCCAGCAGCAACCGGATCGACAGGTATCCCGGGGAGCTGTTTTTT
CASSNRIDRYPGELFF
>TRBJ2-7|.|TRBV5-1|.
TGCGCCAGCAGCTTGACAGGTGACACTGGAGGGGGTTACGAGCAGTACTTC
CASSLTGDTGGGYEQYF
>TRBJ2-1|once|TRBV7-2|TRBD2
TGTGCCAGCAGCAAGTCGTCGGCTAGCGGCTCCTACAATGAGCAGTTCTTC
CASSKSSASGSYNEQFF
>TRBJ1-1|.|TRBV4-1|.
TGCGCCAGCAGCCAAGCGGCTTTGAACACTGAAGCTTTCTTT
CASSQAALNTEAFF
>TRBJ2-5|.|TRBV5-1|.
TGCGCCAGCAGCTTGGTCGGGACTGGGGCTGGAGAGACCCAGTACTTC
CASSLVGTGAGETQYF
>TRBJ2-1|once|TRBV18|.
TGTGCCAGCTCAAAACGGGGTACTAGAAACAATGAGCAGTTCTTC
CASSKRGTRNNEQFF
>TRBJ1-5|.|TRBV2|.
TGTGCCAGCAGTGAAGCGCGTCCGGACGTCAGTCCCCAGCATTTT
CASSEARPDVSPQHF
>TRBJ2-5|.|TRBV7-2|.
TGTGCCAGCAGCTTCACCTACGGGGAGACCCAGTACTTC
CASSFTYGETQYF
>TRBJ2-7|.|TRBV7-2|.
TGTGCCAGCAGCGGAGGGGGTGGCCTGAAAGAGCAGTACTTC
CASSGGGGLKEQYF